This TCR beta chain was sequenced during a study of control samples from healthy donors and cancer patients. The data were produced by immunoSEQ multiplex PCR, yet TCRdb's version contains in-frame clones alone and is incomplete. This sample has over 85,000 clones, with 85% to 90% found just once. The CDR3 totals 11 residues. Trimming stripped 0 bases from V and 7 bases from J, with 1 base between. CDR1 and CDR2 from the germline V gene are SGHDN and FVKESK. This chain connects TRBV14 to TRBJ2-1, with D uncertain. Sequenced material: PBMCs. This clonotype was sampled from a woman aged 55 to 70 with lung cancer. The DNA of the CDR3 is TGTGCCAGCAGCCAAGATAATGAGCAGTTCTTC. This sequence encodes CASSQDNEQFF.